These 20 T cell receptor beta chains were all obtained from the same sample, sequenced in a study of T cells in Graves' hyperthyroidism and ophthalmopathy (dated by TCRdb to between 2019 and 2020). The library was generated by multiplex PCR. Sequencer: Illumina HiSeq 2000. Amplification of TCR beta CDR3 regions was carried out from RNA transcripts. The first round of RT-PCR for the TCR CDR3 was performed with the HTBI primer set and the Qiagen OneStep RT-PCR kit. The public sequencing data were trimmed at Q25 with fastp and processed into clonotypes with MiXCR by TCRdb, which kept only in-frame beta chains. Entries that share a CDR3 protein sequence are merged under the most common genes and DNA. This sample lists some 500,000 distinct CDR3 sequences; approximately 15% were detected once. Clones ranked in the top ten supply around a sixth of the sample. The sample was blood. These receptors all come from a young woman with Graves' hyperthyroidism.

This clonotype was recorded many times. CDR3 region: CASSPRDRFGEAFF. In DNA, the CDR3 is TGTGCCAGCAGCCCCCGGGACAGGTTCGGTGAAGCTTTCTTT. J is TRBJ1-1 and V is TRBV11-3, with 8 bases matching TRBD1. The CDR3 is 14 amino acids. The V gene end was trimmed by 5 bases and the J gene end by 7 bases; junction bases not matched to a gene: 9. Germline V gene data show CDR1 as SGHNT and CDR2 as YENEEA.

This clonotype showed up just a few times. The rearrangement uses TRBV9 and TRBJ2-7; the match to TRBD1 covers 7 bases. V shed 4 bases, J shed 4 bases, and the junction held 5 bases outside the gene matches. From germline, CDR1 is SGDLS and CDR2 YYNGEE. The CDR3 loop spans 13 amino acids. This chain's CDR3 is CASSRQGLYEQYF. In DNA, the CDR3 is TGTGCCAGCAGCCGACAGGGTCTGTACGAGCAGTACTTC.

This clonotype was counted many times. The V and J genes are TRBV30 and TRBJ2-1, with TRBD2 as a possible D gene (6 bases). CDR1 GTSNPN and CDR2 SVGIG come from the germline V gene (reference sequence). This CDR3 has 13 amino acids. V was cut by 3 bases and J by 5 bases, with 11 bases left in between. The CDR3 bases are TGTGCCTGGAGCCCCGGGGGACACAATGAGCAGTTCTTC. This codes for CAWSPGGHNEQFF.

This clonotype was seen at least ten times. The chain couples TRBV7-3 to TRBJ2-1; D uncertain. The CDR3 is made up of 13 amino acids. V lost 5 bases to trimming and J lost 4 bases, with 9 bases between them. Germline assignment: CDR1 SGHTA and CDR2 FQGTGA. CDR3 in amino acids: CASSLNSYNEQFF. The CDR3 DNA reads as TGTGCCAGCAGCCTCAACTCTTACAATGAGCAGTTCTTC.

There are a few counts of this clonotype. J is TRBJ1-2 and V is TRBV7-9; D not resolved. CDR3 size: 15 residues. The germline V gene encodes CDR1 SEHNR and CDR2 FQNEAQ (reference sequence). The V gene lost 1 base and the J gene lost 5 bases, with 14 bases spanning the gap. This chain's CDR3 is CASSLDGLRRYGYTF. DNA for the CDR3: TGTGCCAGCAGCTTAGATGGACTGCGGCGATATGGCTACACCTTC.

This clonotype was found many times. This chain connects TRBV11-2 to TRBJ2-7; 11 bases agree with TRBD1. Per the germline V gene, CDR1 is SGHAT and CDR2 is FQNNGV. The CDR3 sequence is 16 residues long. The trim removed 2 bases at V and 5 bases at J, leaving 8 bases unmatched. CDR3 sequence: CASSLTRDRGYNEQYF. CDR3 sequence (DNA): TGTGCCAGCAGCTTAACAAGGGACAGGGGGTATAACGAGCAGTACTTC.

This chain connects TRBV3-1 to TRBJ2-6; D gene uncertain. CDR3 length: 19 residues. Germline V gives CDR1 LGHDT, CDR2 YNNKEL (reference sequence). V was pared by 1 base and J by 0 bases, with 16 bases between. The CDR3 DNA follows: TGTGCCAGCAGCCAAGGGGCGGCCTTTTTAACCTCTGGGGCCAACGTCCTGACTTTC. This codes for CASSQGAAFLTSGANVLTF.

This clonotype showed up many times. The CDR3 here is CASSALQGTNEQFF. The CDR3 DNA is TGTGCCAGTAGTGCCCTCCAGGGCACCAATGAGCAGTTCTTC. The rearrangement joins TRBV19 to TRBJ2-1; tentative D call: TRBD1 (5 bases). V shed 5 bases and J shed 6 bases, with 14 bases lying between them. The CDR3 totals 14 residues. CDR1 and CDR2 from the germline V gene are LNHDA and SQIVND (reference sequence).

This chain links TRBV11-2 with TRBJ2-1; no reliable D call. The V and J ends lost 5 bases and 3 bases respectively, with 11 bases between them. The CDR3 contains 14 residues. CDR1 is SGHAT and CDR2 is FQNNGV in the germline V gene. CDR3: CASSPLGFYNEQFF. In DNA, the CDR3 is TGTGCCAGCAGCCCTCTAGGGTTCTACAATGAGCAGTTCTTC.

This clonotype was seen repeatedly, ten times or more. The gene calls are TRBV9 and TRBJ2-2; unclear D gene. The CDR3 totals 16 residues. V was pared by 3 bases and J by 0 bases, with 12 bases between. Per germline, CDR1 SGDLS and CDR2 YYNGEE. CDR3 DNA: TGTGCCAGCAGCGCCCCATTTGGTTCGAACACCGGGGAGCTGTTTTTT. The encoded protein is CASSAPFGSNTGELFF.

This clonotype was detected ten times or more. This chain joins TRBV27 and TRBJ2-5, with D perhaps assigned TRBD1 or TRBD2 (5 bases each). Germline V gene sequence: CDR1 MNHEY, CDR2 SMNVEV (reference sequence). V was pared by 4 bases and J by 5 bases, with 14 bases between. This CDR3 has 14 residues. The CDR3 here is CASSYDRGGETQYF. The CDR3 DNA reads as TGTGCCAGCAGTTACGATCGGGGCGGGGAGACCCAGTACTTC.

This clonotype was recorded a few times. The J gene is TRBJ2-7, the V gene TRBV5-6; D tentatively fits TRBD1 or TRBD2 (5 bases each). V lost 0 bases, J lost 6 bases, and 13 bases lay in between. The CDR3 consists of 14 residues. Per germline, CDR1 SGHDT and CDR2 YYEEEE. In nucleotides, the CDR3 is TGTGCCAGCAGCTTGGGGGACGCCGGATCCGAGCAGTACTTC. Amino acid sequence: CASSLGDAGSEQYF.

This clonotype came up a few times. V usage is TRBV20-1 and J usage is TRBJ1-5; D is ambiguous. The CDR3 has 15 amino acids. Trimming took off 0 bases at V and 1 base at J, with 10 bases between the two ends. Germline V gene sequence: CDR1 DFQATT, CDR2 SNEGSKA (reference sequence). In DNA form, the CDR3 reads TGCAGTGCTAGAGAAAAATGGGGAAGCAATCAGCCCCAGCATTTT. This encodes CSAREKWGSNQPQHF.

The chain couples TRBV19 to TRBJ2-2; TRBD2 matches at 8 bases. The germline CDR1 and CDR2 sequences are LNHDA and SQIVND (reference sequence). The CDR3 runs to 16 residues. The J segment lost 6 bases and the V segment lost 7 bases, leaving 13 bases of the junction unmatched. The CDR3 loop is CASTLVLAVGAGELFF. The CDR3, as DNA: TGTGCCAGTACCCTGGTACTAGCGGTTGGGGCCGGGGAGCTGTTTTTT.

This clonotype was observed a few times. The chain couples TRBV7-2 to TRBJ1-2; D is undetermined. V lost 3 bases and J 5 bases, leaving 13 bases between the germline ends. Germline CDR1 and CDR2: SGHTA and FQGNSA. The length of the CDR3 is 14 residues. CDR3 in amino acids: CASSFGISPYGYTF. CDR3 nucleotide sequence: TGTGCCAGCAGCTTCGGTATCTCCCCATATGGCTACACCTTC.

This clonotype was detected a few times. V usage is TRBV9 and J usage is TRBJ2-2, with 7 bases lining up with TRBD1. V was pared by 3 bases and J by 3 bases, with 8 bases of the junction left unmatched. Germline-derived CDR1 and CDR2 are SGDLS and YYNGEE. The CDR3 has 16 amino acids. The CDR3 spells CASSGRLGGDTGELFF. The CDR3 DNA is TGTGCCAGCAGCGGGAGGCTAGGGGGCGACACCGGGGAGCTGTTTTTT. The entire variable domain, with the rest obtained from reference TRBV9 and TRBJ2-2, is as follows: DSGVTQTPKHLITATGQRVTLRCSPRSGDLSVYWYQQSLDQGLQFLIQYYNGEERAKGNILERFSAQQFPDLHSELNLSSLELGDSALYFCASSGRLGGDTGELFFGEGSRLTVL.

This clonotype was observed many times. V gene TRBV12-3 or TRBV12-4 combines with J gene TRBJ1-1; 7 nucleotides line up with TRBD1. V lost 2 bases to trimming and J lost 2 bases; unmatched junction nucleotides: 5. The CDR3 loop spans 15 amino acids. CDR3 coding DNA: TGTGCCAGCAGTTTATTAGGGGGCACCAACACTGAAGCTTTCTTT. This translates into CASSLLGGTNTEAFF.

This chain links TRBV5-6 with TRBJ1-1; D gene unclear. V dropped 4 bases and J dropped 8 bases, with 12 bases sitting between them. Germline assignment: CDR1 SGHDT and CDR2 YYEEEE. There are 12 residues in the CDR3. The CDR3 DNA reads as TGTGCCAGCAGCACCATAAGGGCGGAAGCTTTCTTT. This translates into CASSTIRAEAFF.

This clonotype was seen many times. The chain couples TRBV27 to TRBJ2-1; 12 bases map to TRBD2. Germline V CDR1 and CDR2: MNHEY, SMNVEV (reference sequence). The CDR3 has 15 amino acids. With V trimmed by 3 bases and J by 9 bases, 6 bases remained unmatched. DNA of the CDR3: TGTGCCAGCAGTTTTGGACTAGCGGGAAGTAGTGAGCAGTTCTTC. Translated: CASSFGLAGSSEQFF.

The rearrangement links TRBV4-1 to TRBJ1-5; D possibly corresponds to TRBD1 (6 bases). CDR1 and CDR2 (germline): MGHRA, YSYEKL. This CDR3 spans 16 amino acids. Trimming shortened V by 1 base and J by 0 bases, and 10 bases separated the two germline ends. CDR3 coding DNA: TGCGCCAGCAGCCAAGGGACAGCTGATAGCAATCAGCCCCAGCATTTT. This translates into CASSQGTADSNQPQHF.